What follows are 21 T cell receptor beta chains derived from one specimen sequenced in a study of blood T cell repertoires in COVID-19. Sequencing used immunoSEQ multiplex PCR; TCRdb keeps in-frame clones, though not all of them. The data contain 120,000 to 150,000 clones, approximately 86% of them singletons. Sequencing was done on a sample of peripheral blood. Receptors were obtained from a woman in her forties with active or convalescent COVID-19.

This chain links TRBV12-5 with TRBJ2-2, with D possibly TRBD1 on 7 matching bases. Germline V gives CDR1 LGHNT, CDR2 FRNRAP. The CDR3 extends over 21 amino acids. The ends were cut back, 0 bases at V and 4 bases at J, with 27 bases in the middle. The CDR3 nucleotides read TGTGCTAGTGGTTTGGTGATCCCCACAGGGGAGAGGGACTGGGGCACCGGGGAGCTGTTTTTT. This translates into CASGLVIPTGERDWGTGELFF.

The J gene is TRBJ2-2, the V gene TRBV3-1 (or the pseudogene TRBV3-2); 7 bases agree with TRBD2. V trimming: 6 bases; J trimming: 4 bases; junction bases outside the gene matches: 8. This CDR3 has 15 residues. Germline V gene lookup returns CDR1 LGHDT and CDR2 YNNKEL (reference sequence). The DNA for the CDR3 is TGTGCCAGCAGGCGGGAGATAGACGTCACCGGGGAGCTGTTTTTT. This translates into CASRREIDVTGELFF.

In its sample, this clone was seen a few times. This rearrangement joins TRBV6-5 to TRBJ1-1; the D is unclear. The germline V gene encodes CDR1 MNHEY and CDR2 SVGAGI. V was cut by 5 bases and J by 6 bases, with 16 bases left in between. This CDR3 has 14 amino acids. CDR3 DNA sequence: TGTGCCAGCAGTACCCGACCCGGGAGCGCTGAAGCTTTCTTT. Protein: CASSTRPGSAEAFF.

The chain recombines TRBV27 with TRBJ1-1, with D unresolved. Trimming took 8 bases from V and 7 from J, leaving 23 bases between them. This CDR3 is built from 15 residues. The germline gives CDR1 MNHEY, CDR2 SMNVEV (reference sequence). This CDR3 is CASCLAPGRTDEAFF. As DNA, the CDR3 is TGTGCCAGCTGCCTAGCCCCCGGGAGGACGGATGAAGCTTTCTTT.

V is TRBV7-9 and J is TRBJ2-7; a possible D gene is TRBD2 (6 bases). The V gene's germline CDR1 is SEHNR and CDR2 FQNEAQ (reference sequence). Deletions cut 5 bases from V and 3 bases from J, with 20 bases between. The CDR3 covers 16 residues. This CDR3 reads CASSTQAGGRIYEQYF. CDR3 nucleotide sequence: TGTGCCAGCAGCACTCAAGCCGGGGGACGGATCTACGAGCAGTACTTC.

V and J are TRBV5-1 and TRBJ1-1; TRBD1 agrees at 9 bases. CDR1 and CDR2 from the germline V gene are SGHRS and YFSETQ. The CDR3 runs 15 residues. V shed 3 bases, J shed 5 bases, and the junction held 8 bases outside the gene matches. In nucleotides, the CDR3 is TGCGCCAGCAGCTCCTCGACAGGGGGTGGAACTGAAGCTTTCTTT. This translates into CASSSSTGGGTEAFF.

The chain couples TRBV2 to TRBJ1-2, with 7 positions matching TRBD1. Trimming at V came to 3 bases and at J to 4 bases, leaving 5 bases not matched to a gene. The CDR3 sequence is 14 residues long. The germline V gene has CDR1 SNHLY and CDR2 FYNNEI. CDR3 nucleotides: TGTGCCAGCAGTGAGGGGGGACAGTTCTATGGCTACACCTTC. Amino acids: CASSEGGQFYGYTF.

This chain uses TRBV14 with TRBJ2-7, with 11 positions matching TRBD2. CDR3 length: 15 residues. The ends lost 2 bases at V and 4 bases at J; junction bases unmatched: 4. Germline V gene sequence: CDR1 SGHDN, CDR2 FVKESK. The CDR3 DNA sequence: TGTGCCAGCAGCCAATTTCCTAGCGGGGGGTACGAGCAGTACTTC. This encodes CASSQFPSGGYEQYF.

CDR3 nucleotides: TGTGCCACCAGCAGATTGGCTCTAGGCTCTGGGGCCAACGTCCTGACTTTC. Translation gives CATSRLALGSGANVLTF. The rearrangement links TRBV15 to TRBJ2-6; D ambiguous. Between the trimmed V and J ends, which lost 2 bases and 0 bases, there was a span of 11 bases. Germline CDR1 reads LNHNV; CDR2 reads YYDKDF (reference sequence). This CDR3 is built from 17 residues.

The chain employs TRBV2 and TRBJ1-6; 8 bases agree with TRBD1. V gave up 6 bases and J gave up 9 bases; unmatched junction bases: 7. Germline V gives CDR1 SNHLY, CDR2 FYNNEI. This CDR3 has 14 amino acids. DNA for the CDR3: TGTGCCAGCAGAGGACAGGGAAGGAGTTCACCCCTCCACTTT. Protein product: CASRGQGRSSPLHF. The full variable domain, rest sourced from reference TRBV2 and TRBJ1-6, is EPEVTQTPSHQVTQMGQEVILRCVPISNHLYFYWYRQILGQKVEFLVSFYNNEISEKSEIFDDQFSVERPDGSNFTLKIRSTKLEDSAMYFCASRGQGRSSPLHFGNGTRLTVT.

The V and J genes are TRBV11-2 and TRBJ2-7, with D perhaps matching TRBD2 (5 bases). From germline, CDR1 is SGHAT and CDR2 FQNNGV. V lost 1 base and J 7 bases, leaving 26 bases between the germline ends. The CDR3 contains 18 residues. Here the CDR3 reads CASSLVVRNEGSFTEQYF. The DNA for the CDR3 is TGTGCCAGCAGCTTAGTTGTTCGGAACGAGGGCTCGTTTACGGAGCAGTACTTC.

This chain joins TRBV4-1 and TRBJ2-5; 7 bases fit TRBD2. The V gene end was trimmed by 0 bases and the J gene end by 6 bases; junction bases not matched to a gene: 7. The CDR3 has 15 residues. Germline V CDR1 and CDR2: MGHRA, YSYEKL. The CDR3 here is CASSQDPTGRKTQYF. The DNA of the CDR3 is TGCGCCAGCAGCCAAGATCCCACCGGGAGGAAGACCCAGTACTTC.

V is TRBV6-5 and J is TRBJ1-6, with TRBD1 as a possible D gene (6 bases). There are 15 residues in the CDR3. V was pared by 0 bases and J by 9 bases, with 12 bases between. The germline V gene encodes CDR1 MNHEY and CDR2 SVGAGI. CDR3 DNA: TGTGCCAGCAGTTACTCGGCAGGGGTTAGTTCACCCCTCCACTTT. Protein product: CASSYSAGVSSPLHF.

The chain is built from TRBV2 and TRBJ1-6, with unresolved D. The CDR3 spans 13 residues. Germline-derived CDR1 and CDR2 are SNHLY and FYNNEI. The V and J ends lost 7 bases and 0 bases respectively, with 4 bases between them. DNA of the CDR3: TGTGCCAGCACCGTCTCCTATAATTCACCCCTCCACTTT. Amino acid sequence: CASTVSYNSPLHF.

The rearrangement joins TRBV5-4 to TRBJ2-3; weak D call: TRBD2 (5 bases). Trimming shortened V by 5 bases and J by 5 bases, and 15 bases separated the two germline ends. The CDR3 covers 14 residues. In germline, CDR1 is SGHNT, CDR2 YYREEE (reference sequence). Written as DNA, the CDR3 is TGTGCCAGCAGGCCGTGGGCCGAGGGAGATACGCAGTATTTT. This translates into CASRPWAEGDTQYF. The variable domain in full, completed from reference TRBV5-4 and TRBJ2-3, reads ETGVTQSPTHLIKTRGQQVTLRCSSQSGHNTVSWYQQALGQGPQFIFQYYREEENGRGNFPPRFSGLQFPNYSSELNVNALELDDSALYLCASRPWAEGDTQYFGPGTRLTVL.

The chain joins TRBV28 to TRBJ1-3; weak D call: TRBD1 (5 bases). The CDR3 totals 16 residues. CDR1 is MDHEN, CDR2 SYDVKM, per germline. Trimming pared 5 bases from V and 0 bases from J, leaving 14 bases between. The CDR3: CASSPGDRLSGNTIYF. The CDR3 coding sequence is TGTGCCAGCAGTCCGGGGGACCGACTCTCTGGAAACACCATATATTTT.

V gene TRBV19 combines with J gene TRBJ2-1, with 7 bases lining up with TRBD1. The CDR3 is 14 residues long. V lost 2 bases, J lost 6 bases, and 4 bases stayed unmatched. Germline V gene sequence: CDR1 LNHDA, CDR2 SQIVND (reference sequence). For the CDR3, the DNA is TGTGCCAGTAGTATACCGGGACAGATCAATGAGCAGTTCTTC. Translating gives CASSIPGQINEQFF.

J is TRBJ1-4 and V is TRBV9, with a weak D call TRBD1 (6 bases). Germline-derived CDR1 and CDR2 are SGDLS and YYNGEE. The CDR3 spans 17 residues. Trimming shortened V by 3 bases and J by 4 bases, and 19 bases separated the two germline ends. DNA for the CDR3: TGTGCCAGCAGCGGGGGCATCTGGGGGCCTAGTAATGAAAAACTGTTTTTT. Translated: CASSGGIWGPSNEKLFF.

This chain links TRBV2 with TRBJ1-2; a possible D gene is TRBD1 (6 bases). Trimming cost V 7 bases and J 4 bases, with 13 bases left between them. The CDR3 length is 13 residues. Germline lookup yields CDR1 SNHLY and CDR2 FYNNEI. The CDR3 bases are TGTGCCAGCACCCGGACAGTACTCTATGGCTACACCTTC. It is translated as CASTRTVLYGYTF.

This clone was seen more than once but under ten times. The V gene is TRBV5-6, the J gene TRBJ1-2; D gene ambiguous. The V end lost 1 base, the J end lost 3 bases, and 7 bases lay between the germline ends. The CDR3 loop spans 13 amino acids. Germline V gives CDR1 SGHDT, CDR2 YYEEEE. CDR3 sequence (DNA): TGTGCCAGCAGCTTGAGCGACTACTATGGCTACACCTTC. Amino acid sequence: CASSLSDYYGYTF.

CDR3 residues: CASSPITGSYEQYF. The CDR3 DNA sequence: TGTGCCAGCAGTCCAATCACAGGTTCCTACGAGCAGTACTTC. The chain is built from TRBV27 and TRBJ2-7; TRBD1 is a possible D gene (5 bases). The CDR3 is made up of 14 amino acids. Trimming took off 5 bases at V and 1 base at J, with 12 bases between the two ends. Germline V gives CDR1 MNHEY, CDR2 SMNVEV (reference sequence).